This TCR beta chain was sequenced in a study of T cells in Graves' hyperthyroidism and ophthalmopathy. Across the study: The blood sample was taken at first diagnosis, before treatment began.

With regard to this clonotype: Its specificity is not known.

Regions amplified from RNA transcripts were the TCR beta CDR3 regions. HTBI primers were used for first-round RT-PCR of the TCR CDR3. TCRdb passed the multiplex PCR reads through MiXCR, listing each CDR3 protein once. Among under 250,000 distinct CDR3 sequences, about 24% were seen once, and the ten largest hold about a third. The CDR3 has 15 residues. In germline, CDR1 is MDHEN, CDR2 SYDVKM. V was clipped by 7 bases and J by 8 bases, with 23 bases between them. Broader study findings: Blood also carried most thyroid clonotypes expanded above 0.001.

J is TRBJ1-2 and V is TRBV28; D may be TRBD1 (5 bases). Sequenced: blood. The sequence was obtained from a woman aged 40-49 years with Graves' ophthalmopathy. DNA of the CDR3: TGTGCCAGCAAAGCAGTGGGACGGGGGATAGGGGGCTACACCTTC. Translation: CASKAVGRGIGGYTF.